Following are 21 T cell receptor beta chains from one sample sequenced in a study of T-cell reconstitution after alpha-beta-depleted transplantation in children. TCRbeta library preparation incorporated unique molecular identifiers. In TCRdb, the PCR reads were re-called with MiXCR into one record per CDR3 protein. The data hold 210,000 or so distinct CDR3 sequences, with roughly 11% observed a single time. This sample comprised PBMCs, obtained before TCRalphabeta/CD19-depleted stem cell transplant. The source of these receptors is a child less than two years old with acute myeloid leukemia, due to receive a stem cell transplant.

This clonotype showed up many times. The chain carries TRBV24-1 and TRBJ2-7; 8 bases are shared with TRBD2. V was clipped by 6 bases and J by 3 bases; unmatched bases: 6. The CDR3 runs to 14 residues. Per the germline V gene, CDR1 is KGHDR and CDR2 is SFDVKD. The CDR3 DNA reads TGTGCCACCAGTTCAAGCGGGAGTCGCTACGAGCAGTACTTC. Protein sequence: CATSSSGSRYEQYF.

The chain employs TRBV5-7 and TRBJ1-5; 9 bases match TRBD1. TRBV5-7 is recorded as an ORF, its role being uncertain. The CDR3 spans 16 residues. Trimming cost V 9 bases and J 0 bases; bases outside gene matches: 10. The CDR3 protein is CAMSSGTGHSNQPQHF. In DNA, the CDR3 is TGTGCCATGAGCTCCGGGACAGGGCATAGCAATCAGCCCCAGCATTTT.

This clonotype showed up just a few times. The CDR3: CSVDGLPLRNEQFF. Here the CDR3 DNA reads TGCAGCGTTGATGGTCTTCCCCTGCGGAATGAGCAGTTCTTC. The gene calls are TRBV29-1 and TRBJ2-1; D unclear. The germline gives CDR1 SQVTM, CDR2 ANQGSEA. The V end lost 3 bases, the J end lost 7 bases, and 16 bases lay between the germline ends. This CDR3 has 14 amino acids.

The chain uses TRBV30 and TRBJ2-1; 13 bases match TRBD2. Germline CDR1 GTSNPN, CDR2 SVGIG (reference sequence). The length of the CDR3 is 14 residues. J lost 4 bases, V lost 6 bases, and 3 bases had no gene match. The DNA for the CDR3 is TGTGCCTGCAAGACTAGCGGGAGGTACAATGAGCAGTTCTTC. Protein sequence: CACKTSGRYNEQFF. Complete variable domain (other parts from reference TRBV30 and TRBJ2-1): SQTIHQWPATLVQPVGSPLSLECTVEGTSNPNLYWYRQAAGRGLQLLFYSVGIGQISSEVPQNLSASRPQDRQFILSSKKLLLSDSGFYLCACKTSGRYNEQFFGPGTRLTVL.

At least ten counts were recorded for this clonotype. This chain joins TRBV20-1 and TRBJ1-1; no firm D call. Germline values: CDR1 DFQATT, CDR2 SNEGSKA (reference sequence). Trimming shortened V by 3 bases and J by 2 bases, and 7 bases separated the two germline ends. This CDR3 spans 12 amino acids. The CDR3 loop is CSASIQNTEAFF. The DNA for the CDR3 is TGCAGTGCTAGTATACAAAACACTGAAGCTTTCTTT.

The V and J genes are TRBV7-6 and TRBJ2-1; D unclear. The CDR3 runs 15 residues. CDR1 and CDR2 (germline): SGHVS, FNYEAQ. The V end was cut by 1 base, the J end by 6 bases, with 13 bases between. CDR3 protein: CASSLVGEYGNEQFF. The DNA for the CDR3 is TGTGCCAGCAGCTTAGTAGGAGAGTATGGCAATGAGCAGTTCTTC.

This clonotype was observed at least ten times. The chain has TRBV5-1 and TRBJ1-1; a weak D match, TRBD1 (5 bases). CDR3 length: 16 residues. V dropped 5 bases and J dropped 4 bases, with 21 bases sitting between them. CDR1 is SGHRS, CDR2 YFSETQ, per germline. Written as DNA, the CDR3 is TGCGCCAGCAGGAAAGGGCCCCCGGACATGTTCACTGAAGCTTTCTTT. Translating gives CASRKGPPDMFTEAFF.

J is TRBJ2-3 and V is TRBV18, with 16 nucleotides matching TRBD2. CDR1 KGHSH and CDR2 LQKENI come from the germline V gene. This CDR3 spans 19 amino acids. J was trimmed by 3 bases and V by 5 bases; bases with no gene match: 11. CDR3 in amino acids: CASSTIGTSGRARTDTQYF. The CDR3 nucleotides are TGTGCCAGCTCAACCATCGGGACTAGCGGGAGGGCCCGGACAGATACGCAGTATTTT.

V and J are TRBV12-3 or TRBV12-4 and TRBJ2-7; D uncertain. The ends were cut back, 3 bases at V and 2 bases at J, with 5 bases in the middle. This CDR3 is 12 amino acids long. DNA for the CDR3: TGTGCCAGCAGTTTTGGGCCCTACGAGCAGTACTTC. It encodes CASSFGPYEQYF.

Note on this clonotype: This may be a read error: a much more frequent sequence differs by one nucleotide. The chain recombines TRBV12-5 with TRBJ1-5, with TRBD1 matching 7 bases. Germline V gene data show CDR1 as LGHNT and CDR2 as FRNRAP. The ends lost 7 bases at V and 2 bases at J; junction bases unmatched: 14. The CDR3 is made up of 17 amino acids. In nucleotides, the CDR3 is TGTGCTAGTGCCGAGGAAGGGGGCGCGACTGGCAATCAGCCCCAGCATTTT. It encodes CASAEEGGATGNQPQHF.

In its sample, this clonotype was seen a few times. The gene calls are TRBV29-1 and TRBJ1-1; D possibly corresponds to TRBD1 (6 bases). The CDR3 consists of 14 residues. The V end was cut by 7 bases, the J end by 1 base, with 16 bases between. The germline CDR1 and CDR2 sequences are SQVTM and ANQGSEA. The CDR3 loop reads CSGGPTMGNTEAFF. The CDR3 coding sequence is TGCAGCGGGGGGCCGACTATGGGGAACACTGAAGCTTTCTTT. The entire variable domain, with the rest obtained from reference TRBV29-1 and TRBJ1-1, is as follows: SAVISQKPSRDICQRGTSLTIQCQVDSQVTMMFWYRQQPGQSLTLIATANQGSEATYESGFVIDKFPISRPNLTFSTLTVSNMSPEDSSIYLCSGGPTMGNTEAFFGQGTRLTVV.

Many counts were recorded for this clonotype. The V call is TRBV5-1, the J call TRBJ1-6, with 9 bases that match TRBD1. The CDR3 sequence is 16 residues long. With 3 bases clipped from V and 4 bases from J, the junction kept 5 bases outside the gene matches. Per the germline V gene, CDR1 is SGHRS and CDR2 is YFSETQ. In DNA form, the CDR3 reads TGCGCCAGCAGCTCAAACGACAGGGGGTATAATTCACCCCTCCACTTT. Translating gives CASSSNDRGYNSPLHF.

This clonotype was counted ten times or more. In nucleotides, the CDR3 is TGCGCCAGCAGTTTTTCCGGGACGGACTCCTACGAGCAGTACTTC. This sequence encodes CASSFSGTDSYEQYF. The J gene is TRBJ2-7, the V gene TRBV5-1; D might be TRBD1 or TRBD2, each matching 5 bases. The germline V gene has CDR1 SGHRS and CDR2 YFSETQ. The CDR3 is 15 residues long. The V end lost 5 bases, the J end lost 0 bases, and 15 bases lay between the germline ends.

This clonotype was detected many times. V is TRBV5-1 and J is TRBJ1-1, with a possible D match to TRBD1 (5 bases). The CDR3 is 16 residues long. V was clipped by 0 bases and J by 3 bases, with 15 bases between them. CDR1 is SGHRS, CDR2 YFSETQ, per germline. The CDR3 DNA reads TGCGCCAGCAGCTTGGCCCGGGGGGGTTGGGACACTGAAGCTTTCTTT. It yields the protein CASSLARGGWDTEAFF.

This clonotype came up many times. The J gene is TRBJ2-1, the V gene TRBV24-1, with a possible D match to TRBD2 (5 bases). Trimming stripped 3 bases from V and 5 bases from J, with 13 bases between. This CDR3 is 15 amino acids long. CDR1 KGHDR and CDR2 SFDVKD come from the germline V gene. The CDR3 coding sequence is TGTGCCACCAGTGATGGACTGACCTTTAACAATGAGCAGTTCTTC. It specifies CATSDGLTFNNEQFF.

This clonotype appeared many times. The rearrangement links TRBV10-3 to TRBJ2-1, with 10 bases matching TRBD1. The CDR3 is 16 amino acids. V was clipped by 2 bases and J by 6 bases; unmatched bases: 7. Germline lookup yields CDR1 ENHRY and CDR2 SYGVKD. CDR3 nucleotide sequence: TGTGCCATCAGTGAGCGGAGGACAGGGGGAGGCAATGAGCAGTTCTTC. Translated, it gives CAISERRTGGGNEQFF.

In its sample, this clonotype was seen once. The junction does not match germline at one end; this may be a read error. This chain uses TRBV7-3 with TRBJ2-1; tentative D call: TRBD2 (5 bases). The CDR3 is 15 residues long. Looked up from germline, CDR1 is SGHTA and CDR2 is FQGTGA. CDR3 DNA: TGTGCCGGCAGCCAAACGCGGGCCGGCTACAATGAGCAGTTCTTC. The encoded protein is CAGSQTRAGYNEQFF.

This clonotype turned up a few times. CDR3 loop: CASSLEGAANEKLFF. The CDR3 DNA follows: TGCGCCAGCAGCTTGGAAGGGGCGGCTAATGAAAAACTGTTTTTT. The rearrangement links TRBV5-1 to TRBJ1-4; D may be TRBD1 (5 bases). This CDR3 has 15 amino acids. Germline V gives CDR1 SGHRS, CDR2 YFSETQ. Trimming shortened V by 0 bases and J by 3 bases, and 9 bases separated the two germline ends.

In this sample, this clonotype turned up many times. The genes are TRBV25-1 and TRBJ2-2; 11 bases align to TRBD2. This CDR3 is 14 amino acids long. The ends lost 4 bases at V and 6 bases at J; junction bases unmatched: 1. From germline, CDR1 is MGHDK and CDR2 SYGVNS. Here the CDR3 reads CASSGTSGPGELFF. CDR3 sequence (DNA): TGTGCCAGCAGTGGGACTAGCGGGCCCGGGGAGCTGTTTTTT.

This clonotype was observed many times. The J gene is TRBJ2-3, the V gene TRBV10-2, with 10 bases fitting TRBD2. The length of the CDR3 is 16 residues. The V gene end was trimmed by 4 bases and the J gene end by 4 bases; junction bases not matched to a gene: 8. Looked up from germline, CDR1 is WSHSY and CDR2 is SAAADI. As DNA, the CDR3 is TGCGCCAGCAGTGGATTCGGGACTAGCGAGGCAGATACGCAGTATTTT. It is translated as CASSGFGTSEADTQYF.

This clonotype was counted many times. The chain couples TRBV14 to TRBJ2-5; D gene unclear. Per the germline V gene, CDR1 is SGHDN and CDR2 is FVKESK. The V gene lost 4 bases and the J gene lost 5 bases, with 8 bases spanning the gap. The length of the CDR3 is 12 residues. The CDR3 nucleotides are TGTGCCAGCAGCCTCCTACCGGAGACCCAGTACTTC. It is translated as CASSLLPETQYF.